The 16 T cell receptor beta chains below come from one sample, sequenced in a study of CD8 T cells in Susac syndrome. RNA, at about 0.45 to 1 ug, was reverse transcribed with random hexamers. TCRdb processed the immunoSEQ multiplex PCR reads anew with MiXCR; each CDR3 protein has one entry. The sample holds 160,000 or so distinct CDR3 sequences, about 94% seen once. The sequenced sample was CD8+ T cells from PBMCs. Receptor source: a human donor with multiple sclerosis.

The chain employs TRBV14 and TRBJ1-1; no reliable D call. Germline CDR1 reads SGHDN; CDR2 reads FVKESK. V was shortened by 2 bases and J by 8 bases, with 12 bases between the two germline ends. This CDR3 spans 13 amino acids. As DNA, the CDR3 is TGTGCCAGCAGCCAAACCTCCGGGTCCGAAGCTTTCTTT. Protein: CASSQTSGSEAFF.

The chain is built from TRBV7-9 and TRBJ2-5; 7 bases agree with TRBD1. The CDR3 loop spans 15 amino acids. V lost 5 bases to trimming and J lost 4 bases; unmatched junction nucleotides: 10. The germline gives CDR1 SEHNR, CDR2 FQNEAQ (reference sequence). Here the CDR3 reads CASSPSRTGGETQYF. The CDR3 nucleotides read TGTGCCAGCAGCCCTAGTCGGACAGGAGGAGAGACCCAGTACTTC.

This rearrangement joins TRBV27 to TRBJ2-7; the D gene is possibly TRBD1 (7 bases). This CDR3 region has 11 residues. Germline values: CDR1 MNHEY, CDR2 SMNVEV (reference sequence). V shed 4 bases and J shed 12 bases, with 13 bases lying between them. CDR3 nucleotides: TGTGCCAGCAGTTGGAGACAGGGACTGTACTTC. Its translation is CASSWRQGLYF.

The chain has TRBV2 and TRBJ1-2, with a weak D call TRBD1 (6 bases). Trimming shortened V by 4 bases and J by 6 bases, and 15 bases separated the two germline ends. This CDR3 contains 14 residues. Germline V gives CDR1 SNHLY, CDR2 FYNNEI. As DNA, the CDR3 is TGTGCCAGCAGTGGTCGGGGGCGGAAAGATGGCTACACCTTC. It translates to CASSGRGRKDGYTF.

The chain uses TRBV7-9 and TRBJ2-2; the match to TRBD1 covers 9 bases. V was pared by 5 bases and J by 3 bases, with 13 bases of the junction left unmatched. Germline CDR1 and CDR2: SEHNR and FQNEAQ (reference sequence). The CDR3 sequence is 18 residues long. For the CDR3, the DNA is TGTGCCAGCAGCCCGGGACAGGGTGAAGGCCGGGACACCGGGGAGCTGTTTTTT. This sequence encodes CASSPGQGEGRDTGELFF.

This chain uses TRBV12-3 or TRBV12-4 with TRBJ2-7, with D possibly TRBD2 on 7 matching bases. CDR3 size: 13 residues. V was pared by 6 bases and J by 4 bases, with 13 bases between. CDR3 sequence reads: CASSSRGGYEQYF. The CDR3 coding sequence is TGTGCCAGCAGCTCTAGGGGGGGGTACGAGCAGTACTTC.

The rearrangement joins TRBV6-2 or TRBV6-3 to TRBJ2-1; D remains ambiguous. Germline CDR1 reads MNHEY; CDR2 reads SVGEGT. This CDR3 spans 18 amino acids. V was clipped by 6 bases and J by 0 bases, with 21 bases between them. CDR3 sequence: CASSDTGQRKGSYNEQFF. CDR3 nucleotide sequence: TGTGCCAGCAGCGATACCGGGCAGCGAAAGGGCTCCTACAATGAGCAGTTCTTC.

The chain combines TRBV20-1 with TRBJ2-2; D not resolved. V lost 1 base, J lost 7 bases, and 4 bases lay in between. The CDR3 is 11 amino acids. Per germline, CDR1 DFQATT and CDR2 SNEGSKA (reference sequence). The CDR3 DNA is TGCAGTGCTAGAGCGAGCGGGGAGCTGTTTTTT. Amino acids: CSARASGELFF.

The chain joins TRBV6-4 to TRBJ2-3, with TRBD1 as a possible D gene (6 bases). V lost 5 bases and J lost 6, with 24 bases in between. This CDR3 region has 17 residues. Germline CDR1 and CDR2: MRHNA and SNTAGT. Written as DNA, the CDR3 is TGTGCCAGCAGTCCTGATGTGCCGGGACATGCGTTGGATACGCAGTATTTT. Protein: CASSPDVPGHALDTQYF.

The rearrangement uses TRBV5-6 and TRBJ1-5, with D tentatively TRBD1 (5 bases). In germline, CDR1 is SGHDT, CDR2 YYEEEE. The CDR3 contains 15 residues. V gave up 2 bases and J gave up 4 bases, with 13 bases separating them. CDR3: CASSFGAVGNQPQHF. The DNA for the CDR3 is TGTGCCAGCAGCTTTGGGGCAGTTGGAAATCAGCCCCAGCATTTT. The whole variable domain, remainder taken from reference TRBV5-6 and TRBJ1-5, is DAGVTQSPTHLIKTRGQQVTLRCSPKSGHDTVSWYQQALGQGPQFIFQYYEEEERQRGNFPDRFSGHQFPNYSSELNVNALLLGDSALYLCASSFGAVGNQPQHFGDGTRLSIL.

This chain joins TRBV24-1 and TRBJ2-1; D is possibly TRBD2 (5 bases). The CDR3 totals 14 residues. Looked up from germline, CDR1 is KGHDR and CDR2 is SFDVKD. V lost 2 bases to trimming and J lost 8 bases, with 12 bases between them. CDR3 nucleotides: TGTGCCACCAGTGATTGGAACCGGGGAGATGAGCAGTTCTTC. Protein: CATSDWNRGDEQFF.

The chain uses TRBV5-6 and TRBJ2-1; D unclear. The V gene's germline CDR1 is SGHDT and CDR2 YYEEEE. This CDR3 spans 12 amino acids. The germline V and J ends were trimmed by 7 bases and 6 bases, with 11 bases remaining between them. The CDR3 nucleotides are TGTGCCAGCCTCGGTCGGAGCAATGAGCAGTTCTTC. This sequence encodes CASLGRSNEQFF.

The gene calls are TRBV3-1 and TRBJ2-7, with D perhaps matching TRBD2 (5 bases). From germline, CDR1 is LGHDT and CDR2 YNNKEL (reference sequence). V was cut by 3 bases and J by 7 bases, with 16 bases left in between. CDR3 length: 14 amino acids. The CDR3 protein is CASSHGASPGEQYF. The CDR3 coding sequence is TGTGCCAGCAGCCACGGAGCGAGTCCGGGGGAGCAGTACTTC.

This clonotype was seen once. CDR3 sequence: CASSQGWGRLASGANVLTF. The CDR3 DNA reads TGCGCCAGCAGCCAAGGGTGGGGGCGCTTAGCTAGTGGGGCCAACGTCCTGACTTTC. V and J are TRBV4-1 and TRBJ2-6; tentative D call: TRBD1 (6 bases). The germline V and J ends were trimmed by 1 base and 3 bases, with 19 bases remaining between them. Germline loops: CDR1 MGHRA, CDR2 YSYEKL. The CDR3 loop spans 19 amino acids.

The J gene is TRBJ1-4, the V gene TRBV12-3 or TRBV12-4; TRBD1 is a possible D gene (6 bases). V was pared by 3 bases and J by 7 bases, with 9 bases between. The CDR3 contains 13 residues. CDR3 coding DNA: TGTGCCAGCAGTTTTCGACAGGCTGAAAAACTGTTTTTT. This encodes CASSFRQAEKLFF.

The chain is built from TRBV4-1 and TRBJ2-3, with D perhaps assigned TRBD1 or TRBD2 (6 bases each). The V end was cut by 0 bases, the J end by 2 bases, with 15 bases between. This CDR3 has 17 residues. CDR1 is MGHRA, CDR2 YSYEKL, per germline. Here the CDR3 DNA reads TGCGCCAGCAGCCAAGATTGGGGGCAGCGGGTCACAGATACGCAGTATTTT. This gives the protein CASSQDWGQRVTDTQYF.